The 16 T cell receptor beta chains below come from one sample, sequenced in a study of regulatory T cells in long-lasting Graves disease. Time point of the sample: newly diagnosed GD, antithyroid drugs for less than 3 months. Extracted RNA from PBMCs served as the source of the TCR library. Both iRepertoire HTBI primers and Arm-PCR of CDR3 regions were used to build the TCR beta libraries. TCRdb analysed the multiplex PCR reads with MiXCR anew, one entry per CDR3 protein. The table has 350,000 to 500,000 distinct CDR3 sequences, about 16% seen once. These records were also assigned to another study, of T cells in Graves' hyperthyroidism and ophthalmopathy.

The input for sequencing was peripheral blood mononuclear cells (PBMCs), taken at new diagnosis, from a patient treated with antithyroid drugs. The source of these receptors is a woman in her twenties or thirties with Graves disease.

This clonotype was seen a handful of times. The V and J genes are TRBV10-3 and TRBJ2-7; 8 bases line up with TRBD1. After removal of 0 bases from V and 6 bases from J, the junction contained 7 bases not matched to a gene. The CDR3 totals 15 residues. The germline gives CDR1 ENHRY, CDR2 SYGVKD. CDR3 bases: TGTGCCATCAGTGAGTCTGGGACAGGTTTTTTCGAGCAGTACTTC. Translating it yields CAISESGTGFFEQYF.

This clonotype was recorded many times. V usage is TRBV11-2 and J usage is TRBJ2-1; weak D call: TRBD1 (5 bases). V lost 3 bases to trimming and J lost 3 bases, with 9 bases between them. The CDR3 extends over 14 amino acids. The V gene's germline CDR1 is SGHAT and CDR2 FQNNGV. The CDR3 loop reads CASSFKTVYNEQFF. The CDR3 coding sequence is TGTGCCAGCAGCTTTAAGACAGTCTACAATGAGCAGTTCTTC.

This clonotype was observed a handful of times. V usage is TRBV6-2 or TRBV6-3 and J usage is TRBJ2-2; D might be TRBD1 or TRBD2, each matching 6 bases. Trimming removed 0 bases from V and 3 bases from J, with 23 bases in between. Germline loops: CDR1 MNHEY, CDR2 SVGEGT. CDR3 length equals 20 residues. The CDR3: CASSYSGTFNGRRYTGELFF. Written as DNA, the CDR3 is TGTGCCAGCAGTTACTCCGGGACATTCAACGGGAGAAGGTACACCGGGGAGCTGTTTTTT.

This clonotype was detected ten times or more. The rearrangement uses TRBV20-1 and TRBJ2-7, with D perhaps matching TRBD1 or TRBD2 (5 bases each). Germline V lookup: CDR1 DFQATT, CDR2 SNEGSKA (reference sequence). The V end lost 4 bases, the J end lost 0 bases, and 10 bases lay between the germline ends. The CDR3 sequence is 13 residues long. CDR3 coding DNA: TGCAGTGCTATTCTGGGGGTCTCCTACGAGCAGTACTTC. Protein product: CSAILGVSYEQYF.

This clonotype came up many times. The gene calls are TRBV18 and TRBJ1-1; 8 positions agree with TRBD1. Trimming removed 4 bases from V and 3 bases from J; junction bases left unmatched: 4. This CDR3 spans 14 amino acids. CDR1 and CDR2 from the germline V gene are KGHSH and LQKENI. CDR3 DNA sequence: TGTGCCAGCTCACTTTCACAGGGGGACACTGAAGCTTTCTTT. Translation: CASSLSQGDTEAFF.

The chain links TRBV7-6 to TRBJ2-7; tentative D call: TRBD2 (5 bases). V dropped 1 base and J dropped 4 bases, with 8 bases sitting between them. Germline CDR1 is SGHVS and CDR2 is FNYEAQ. The length of the CDR3 is 13 residues. CDR3 DNA sequence: TGTGCCAGCAGCTTAGGGACTCGGTACGAGCAGTACTTC. Protein: CASSLGTRYEQYF. Based on the CDR3 plus reference TRBV7-6 and TRBJ2-7, the full variable domain is GAGVSQSPRYKVTKRGQDVALRCDPISGHVSLYWYRQALGQGPEFLTYFNYEAQQDKSGLPNDRFSAERPEGSISTLTIQRTEQRDSAMYRCASSLGTRYEQYFGPGTRLTVT.

There are many counts of this clonotype. This chain uses TRBV11-1 with TRBJ2-1; 8 bases match TRBD2. Germline V gene lookup returns CDR1 SGHAT and CDR2 FQDESV (reference sequence). The length of the CDR3 is 16 residues. V dropped 5 bases and J dropped 6; count of bases not matched to a gene: 12. CDR3 sequence reads: CASSPLRTSTSNEQFF. For the CDR3, the DNA is TGTGCCAGCAGCCCGCTTCGGACTAGCACGTCCAATGAGCAGTTCTTC.

This chain links TRBV5-1 with TRBJ2-7; 9 bases fit TRBD2. J was trimmed by 1 base and V by 4 bases; bases with no gene match: 9. The CDR3 consists of 16 residues. The germline CDR1 and CDR2 sequences are SGHRS and YFSETQ. The CDR3 DNA reads TGCGCCAGCAGCCAAATGGGACTAGCTGGATCCTACGAGCAGTACTTC. Its translation: CASSQMGLAGSYEQYF.

This clonotype was recorded many times. This sequence joins TRBV18 and TRBJ1-5; D gene ambiguous. Trimming pared 3 bases from V and 4 bases from J, leaving 10 bases between. CDR1 and CDR2 (germline): KGHSH, LQKENI. CDR3 size: 14 residues. The CDR3 loop is CASSPGRLNQPQHF. Here the CDR3 DNA reads TGTGCCAGCTCACCGGGGAGGCTAAATCAGCCCCAGCATTTT.

Comment on this clonotype: The germline gene is not matched at one end of the junction; a read error may be the cause. The chain carries TRBV7-2 and TRBJ2-1; TRBD2 aligns across 9 bases. Germline CDR1 reads SGHTA; CDR2 reads FQGNSA. The CDR3 length is 15 residues. CDR3 sequence (DNA): TGTGTCAGCAGCTTGGCGGGAGGGCCCTACAATGAGCAGTTCTTC. This gives the protein CVSSLAGGPYNEQFF. The whole variable domain, filled in from reference TRBV7-2 and TRBJ2-1, reads GAGVSQSPSNKVTEKGKDVELRCDPISGHTALYWYRQSLGQGLEFLIYFQGNSAPDKSGLPSDRFSAERTGGSVSTLTIQRTQQEDSAVYLCVSSLAGGPYNEQFFGPGTRLTVL.

This clonotype appeared many times. The chain couples TRBV11-2 to TRBJ2-7; D remains ambiguous. Germline V gives CDR1 SGHAT, CDR2 FQNNGV. V was shortened by 4 bases and J by 1 base, with 14 bases between the two germline ends. The CDR3 sequence is 15 residues long. DNA of the CDR3: TGTGCCAGCAGCTCGACCCCCGCAGTTTCCTACGAGCAGTACTTC. Amino acids: CASSSTPAVSYEQYF.

This clonotype was recorded at least ten times. The J gene is TRBJ2-7, the V gene TRBV18, with 7 bases aligning to TRBD1. CDR3 length equals 14 residues. Germline lookup yields CDR1 KGHSH and CDR2 LQKENI. J was trimmed by 2 bases and V by 1 base; bases with no gene match: 2. CDR3 sequence: CASSPRDRAYEQYF. The CDR3 nucleotides read TGTGCCAGCTCACCACGGGACAGAGCCTACGAGCAGTACTTC.

This clonotype has ten or more counts. The rearrangement uses TRBV3-1 and TRBJ1-1; 7 nucleotides match TRBD1. This CDR3 contains 16 residues. CDR1 and CDR2 from the germline V gene are LGHDT and YNNKEL (reference sequence). Trimming removed 0 bases from V and 4 bases from J; junction bases left unmatched: 8. CDR3: CASSQDVTGVSTEAFF. In DNA form, the CDR3 reads TGTGCCAGCAGCCAAGATGTAACAGGGGTCAGCACTGAAGCTTTCTTT.

This clonotype was found many times. The chain uses TRBV15 and TRBJ2-7; no clear D gene. Trimming stripped 0 bases from V and 6 bases from J, with 9 bases between. The CDR3 is made up of 13 amino acids. Germline V CDR1 and CDR2: LNHNV, YYDKDF (reference sequence). The CDR3 loop is CATSRDQPAEQYF. The CDR3, as DNA: TGTGCCACCAGCAGAGATCAGCCGGCCGAGCAGTACTTC.

This clonotype has ten or more counts. The rearrangement links TRBV30 to TRBJ1-5; D remains ambiguous. Trimming stripped 2 bases from V and 6 bases from J, with 20 bases between. This CDR3 is 16 amino acids long. Germline assignment: CDR1 GTSNPN and CDR2 SVGIG (reference sequence). The CDR3 nucleotides read TGTGCCTGGAGTCCCCCGTGGGAAGCGGGAACTCAGCCCCAGCATTTT. It translates to CAWSPPWEAGTQPQHF.

This rearrangement joins TRBV4-1 to TRBJ2-7, with 7 bases fitting TRBD2. This CDR3 contains 14 residues. Trimming took 3 bases from V and 4 from J; bases not matched to a gene: 6. Looked up from germline, CDR1 is MGHRA and CDR2 is YSYEKL. The CDR3 DNA reads TGCGCCAGCAGCCACGGGGGGAGTTTTTACGAGCAGTACTTC. It is translated as CASSHGGSFYEQYF.